This T cell receptor (beta chain) emerged from a study of spatial heterogeneity in lung cancer. About the study: Sequences of the beta chain were consistently detected in greater numbers than alpha-chain sequences.

Time point indicated: sample taken at primary tumor resection. Untreated early-stage non-small cell lung cancer patients, approximately 79 in total, were the donors. The CDR3 runs 14 residues. V was shortened by 0 bases and J by 0 bases, with 8 bases between the two germline ends. Germline CDR1 is SQVTM and CDR2 is ANQGSEA. This clonotype was seen more than once but under ten times. TCRdb reanalysed the 5' RACE reads using MiXCR and keeps one entry per CDR3 protein. The sample contains tens of thousands of distinct CDR3 sequences, approximately 5.5% of which appear only once. This rearrangement joins TRBV29-1 to TRBJ1-2; maybe TRBD1 (6 bases). Sequenced here: PBMCs, sampled at surgery. The TCR sequence derives from a female donor with early-stage non-small cell lung cancer. The CDR3 DNA reads as TGCAGCGTTGAAGACCACAGGGCTAACTATGGCTACACCTTC. This encodes CSVEDHRANYGYTF. The variable domain in full, completed from reference TRBV29-1 and TRBJ1-2, reads SAVISQKPSRDICQRGTSLTIQCQVDSQVTMMFWYRQQPGQSLTLIATANQGSEATYESGFVIDKFPISRPNLTFSTLTVSNMSPEDSSIYLCSVEDHRANYGYTFGSGTRLTVV.